These T cell receptor beta chains were read from a single sample in a study of blood T cell repertoires in COVID-19. The repertoire was sequenced with immunoSEQ multiplex PCR; TCRdb's copy has only in-frame clones and lacks some. The sample gives around 110,000 clones, 82% of which show up once; approximately 5% is in the top ten. Material: peripheral blood. The source is a woman aged 70 to 79 with acute or convalescent COVID-19. Both conserved end residues are part of each CDR3. D genes are given only for firm matches. Part of the rows lack a size; the others show once, few, many or a class for expanded clones.

TRBD1,TRBJ1-2,.,TRBV6-1,TGTGCCAGCAGTGAAGCGGGCAGGGGGGAGGGCTACACCTTC,CASSEAGRGEGYTF
TRBD1,TRBJ2-5,once,TRBV2,TGTGCCAGCAGTGGACAGGGTAGGGAGACCCAGTACTTC,CASSGQGRETQYF
.,TRBJ2-1,.,TRBV29-1,TGCAGCGTTGTCCGCAATGAGCAGTTCTTC,CSVVRNEQFF
.,TRBJ1-2,.,TRBV3-1/TRBV3-2,TGTGCCAGCAGCCAAGTGCACCTAAAAGGGGGTGGCTACACCTTC,CASSQVHLKGGGYTF
TRBD1,TRBJ1-5,.,TRBV6-5,TGTGCCAGCAGTTCGGGGGGACAGGGAGATCAGCCCCAGCATTTT,CASSSGGQGDQPQHF
.,TRBJ1-1,.,TRBV24-1,TGTGCCACCAGTGATTACATGAACACTGAAGCTTTCTTT,CATSDYMNTEAFF
.,TRBJ1-2,.,TRBV30,TGTGCCTGGAGTGTGTCTGCAGGGTATAATGGCTACACCTTC,CAWSVSAGYNGYTF
.,TRBJ1-2,.,TRBV19,TGTGCCAGTAGTGAGGTGGCCGTGCCCTATGGCTACACCTTC,CASSEVAVPYGYTF
TRBD1,TRBJ1-1,.,TRBV18,TGTGCCAGCTCACCTGAGGACAGGGAGTTTGCTGAAGCTTTCTTT,CASSPEDREFAEAFF
.,TRBJ1-2,.,TRBV2,TGTGCCAGCAGTCCCAGGGGTTCCTATGGCTACACCTTC,CASSPRGSYGYTF
.,TRBJ1-6,.,TRBV6-5,TGTGCCAGCAGTTACGGAACTCGACAGGATTCACCCCTCCACTTT,CASSYGTRQDSPLHF
.,TRBJ1-2,.,TRBV3-1/TRBV3-2,TGTGCCAGCAGCCAAGATACTCGAAGGGGCCCCTATGGCTACACCTTC,CASSQDTRRGPYGYTF
.,TRBJ1-2,.,TRBV29-1,TGCAGCGTTGGCCCGGGGGATGGCTACACCTTC,CSVGPGDGYTF
.,TRBJ1-5,few,TRBV6-5,TGTGCCAGCAGTCCCTTGAGAGCTCAGCCCCAGCATTTT,CASSPLRAQPQHF
.,TRBJ1-3,.,TRBV10-3,TGTGCCACCGGTCGGGCTGGAAACACCATATATTTT,CATGRAGNTIYF
TRBD1,TRBJ1-3,.,TRBV3-1/TRBV3-2,TGTGCCAGCAGCCCGGGGGACAGGGTCTCTGGAAACACCATATATTTT,CASSPGDRVSGNTIYF
.,TRBJ2-3,.,TRBV7-9,TGTGCCAGCAGCTTAGGTGTCGGGGAAATGGTGACAGATACGCAGTATTTT,CASSLGVGEMVTDTQYF
.,TRBJ2-1,few,TRBV5-5,TGTGCCAGCAGCTTGGACGGGGACTACAATGAGCAGTTCTTC,CASSLDGDYNEQFF
TRBD1,TRBJ1-2,.,TRBV2,TGTGCCAGCAGCCCGGACAGGGACTATGGCTACACCTTC,CASSPDRDYGYTF
.,TRBJ2-2,.,TRBV29-1,TGCAGCGGCCTCAGGGGAAACACCGGGGAGCTGTTTTTT,CSGLRGNTGELFF
TRBD1,TRBJ1-2,few,TRBV10-2,TGCGCCAGCAGGCCAGGGGGCGCATATGGCTACACCTTC,CASRPGGAYGYTF
.,TRBJ2-5,.,TRBV5-1,TGCGCCAGCATGGACACCCTTCTTTCCCAGTACTTC,CASMDTLLSQYF
TRBD1,TRBJ1-2,few,TRBV28,TGTGCCAGCAGTCCCCCGGGACAGGTTTATGGCTACACCTTC,CASSPPGQVYGYTF
TRBD1,TRBJ2-3,.,TRBV4-1,TGCGCCAGCAGCCAATGGAAGGGGGCTGGTGCGACAGATACGCAGTATTTT,CASSQWKGAGATDTQYF
.,TRBJ1-1,few,TRBV6-1,TGTGCCAGCAGTGAATCGGTGAACACTGAAGCTTTCTTT,CASSESVNTEAFF
TRBD1,TRBJ2-2,.,TRBV5-4,TGTGCCAGCAGCTCCCGACAGGGCGACACCGGGGAGCTGTTTTTT,CASSSRQGDTGELFF
TRBD1,TRBJ2-1,.,TRBV24-1,TGTGCCACCAGTGATCTACCGGGACAGGGGAATAATGAGCAGTTCTTC,CATSDLPGQGNNEQFF
.,TRBJ2-2,.,TRBV7-3,TGTGCCAGCAGCTTAAAAGGACTGGGGGAGCTGTTTTTT,CASSLKGLGELFF
TRBD1,TRBJ1-4,.,TRBV30,TGTGCCTGGAGTGTAATAGGACAGGGTAGCGAAAAACTGTTTTTT,CAWSVIGQGSEKLFF
.,TRBJ1-6,.,TRBV9,TGTGCCGGAGGCGGGACGGGAGAGTATAATGCACCCCTCCACTTT,CAGGGTGEYNAPLHF
TRBD1,TRBJ2-7,.,TRBV7-2,TGTGCCAGCAGCTCCGGGACAGGGCCTTACGAGCAGTACTTC,CASSSGTGPYEQYF
TRBD1,TRBJ1-6,few,TRBV29-1,TGCAGCGTTTCCGGACAGGGGTGGAATTCACCCCTCCACTTT,CSVSGQGWNSPLHF
TRBD1,TRBJ2-3,.,TRBV10-2,TGCGCCAGCAGCTCCGGGACAGTTAGCACAGATACGCAGTATTTT,CASSSGTVSTDTQYF